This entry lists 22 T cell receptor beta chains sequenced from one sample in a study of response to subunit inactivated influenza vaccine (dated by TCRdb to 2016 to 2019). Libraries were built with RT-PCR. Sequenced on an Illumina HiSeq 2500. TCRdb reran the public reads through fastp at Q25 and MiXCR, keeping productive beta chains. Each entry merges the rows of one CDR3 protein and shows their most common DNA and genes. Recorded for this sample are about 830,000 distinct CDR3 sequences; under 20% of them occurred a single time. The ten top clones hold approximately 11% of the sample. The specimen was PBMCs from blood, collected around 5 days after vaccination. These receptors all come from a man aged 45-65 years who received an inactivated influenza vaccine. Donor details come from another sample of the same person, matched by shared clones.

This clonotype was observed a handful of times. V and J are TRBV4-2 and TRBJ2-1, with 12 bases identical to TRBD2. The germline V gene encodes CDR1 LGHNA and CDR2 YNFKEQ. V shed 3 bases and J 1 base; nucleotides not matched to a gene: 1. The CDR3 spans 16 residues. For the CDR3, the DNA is TGTGCCAGCAGCCATACTAGCGGGAGGTCCTACAATGAGCAGTTCTTC. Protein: CASSHTSGRSYNEQFF.

The CDR3: CASSVALLAGWGPSSYNEQFF. The CDR3 DNA is TGTGCCAGCAGCGTAGCCCTTCTGGCAGGGTGGGGGCCGAGCTCCTACAATGAGCAGTTCTTC. This chain connects TRBV9 to TRBJ2-1, with a possible D match to TRBD1 (6 bases). Trimming left V 0 bases short and J 0 bases short, with 25 bases between. This CDR3 is built from 21 residues. Germline CDR1 SGDLS, CDR2 YYNGEE.

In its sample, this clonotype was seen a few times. Written as DNA, the CDR3 is TGTGCCAGCAGCCGACAGGGGGTCCTCGGTCAGCCCCAGCATTTT. Translating gives CASSRQGVLGQPQHF. The genes are TRBV6-1 and TRBJ1-5; 9 bases agree with TRBD1. The CDR3 extends over 15 amino acids. CDR1 is MNHNS, CDR2 SASEGT, per germline. V dropped 6 bases and J dropped 6; count of bases not matched to a gene: 9.

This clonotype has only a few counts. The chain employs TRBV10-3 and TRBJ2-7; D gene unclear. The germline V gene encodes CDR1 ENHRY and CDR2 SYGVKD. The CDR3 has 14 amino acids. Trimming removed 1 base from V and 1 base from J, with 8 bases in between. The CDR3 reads CAISEFLSSYEQYF. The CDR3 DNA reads TGTGCCATCAGTGAGTTCCTCTCATCCTACGAGCAGTACTTC.

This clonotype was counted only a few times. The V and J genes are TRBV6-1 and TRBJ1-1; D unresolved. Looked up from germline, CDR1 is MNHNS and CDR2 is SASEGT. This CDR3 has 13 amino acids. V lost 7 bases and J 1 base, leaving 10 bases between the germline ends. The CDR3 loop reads CASTIAKNTEAFF. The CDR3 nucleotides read TGTGCCAGCACCATAGCCAAGAACACTGAAGCTTTCTTT.

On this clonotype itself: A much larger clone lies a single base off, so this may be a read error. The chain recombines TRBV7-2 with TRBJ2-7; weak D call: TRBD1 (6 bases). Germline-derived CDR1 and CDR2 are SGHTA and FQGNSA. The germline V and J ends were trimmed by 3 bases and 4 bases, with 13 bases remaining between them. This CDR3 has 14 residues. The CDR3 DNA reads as TGTGCCAGCAGCTTGATCGTCAGGGGATACGAGCAGTACTTC. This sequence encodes CASSLIVRGYEQYF.

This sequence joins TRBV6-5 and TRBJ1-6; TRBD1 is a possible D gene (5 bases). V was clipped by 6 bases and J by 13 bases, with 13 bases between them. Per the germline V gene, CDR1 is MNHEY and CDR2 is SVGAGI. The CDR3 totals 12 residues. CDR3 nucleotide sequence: TGTGCCAGCAGGTCCCCAGGGTTTCCCCTCCACTTT. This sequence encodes CASRSPGFPLHF.

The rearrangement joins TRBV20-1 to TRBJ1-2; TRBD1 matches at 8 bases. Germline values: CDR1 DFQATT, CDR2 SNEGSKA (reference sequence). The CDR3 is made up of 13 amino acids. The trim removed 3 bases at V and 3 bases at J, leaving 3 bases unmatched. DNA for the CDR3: TGCAGTGCTAGTCAGGGGGCGGACTATGGCTACACCTTC. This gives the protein CSASQGADYGYTF.

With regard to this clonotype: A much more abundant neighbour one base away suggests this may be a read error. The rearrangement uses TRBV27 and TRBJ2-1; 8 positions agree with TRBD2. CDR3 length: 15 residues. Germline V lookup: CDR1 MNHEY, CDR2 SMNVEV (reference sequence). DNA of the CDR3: TGTGCCAGCAGTTTGGTTAGCGGGACCTACAATGAGAAGTTCTTC. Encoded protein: CASSLVSGTYNEKFF.

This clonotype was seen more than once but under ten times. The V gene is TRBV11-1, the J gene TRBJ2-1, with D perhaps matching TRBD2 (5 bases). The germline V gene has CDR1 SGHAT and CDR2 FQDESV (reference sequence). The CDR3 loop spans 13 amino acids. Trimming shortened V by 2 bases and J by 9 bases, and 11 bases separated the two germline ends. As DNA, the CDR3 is TGTGCCAGCAGCTTATTATGGAGCGGTGAGCAGTTCTTC. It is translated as CASSLLWSGEQFF. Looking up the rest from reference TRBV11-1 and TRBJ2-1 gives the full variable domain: EAEVAQSPRYKITEKSQAVAFWCDPISGHATLYWYRQILGQGPELLVQFQDESVVDDSQLPKDRFSAERLKGVDSTLKIQPAELGDSAMYLCASSLLWSGEQFFGPGTRLTVL.

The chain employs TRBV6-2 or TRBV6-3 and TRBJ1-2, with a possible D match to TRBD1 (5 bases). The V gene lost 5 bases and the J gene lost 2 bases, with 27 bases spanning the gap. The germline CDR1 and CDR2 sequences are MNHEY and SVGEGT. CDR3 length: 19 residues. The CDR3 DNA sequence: TGTGCCAGCAGTCCGAGGGGTCCGTGGGTCGGCGCATTCAACTATGGCTACACCTTC. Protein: CASSPRGPWVGAFNYGYTF.

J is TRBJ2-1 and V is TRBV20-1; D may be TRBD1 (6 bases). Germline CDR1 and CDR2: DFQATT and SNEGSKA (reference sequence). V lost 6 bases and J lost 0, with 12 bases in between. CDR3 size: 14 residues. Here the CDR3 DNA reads TGCAGTGCCTGGACAGAAAGCTCCTACAATGAGCAGTTCTTC. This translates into CSAWTESSYNEQFF.

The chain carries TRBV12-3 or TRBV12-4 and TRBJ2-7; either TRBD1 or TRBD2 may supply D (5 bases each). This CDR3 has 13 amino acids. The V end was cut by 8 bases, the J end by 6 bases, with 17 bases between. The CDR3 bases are TGTGCCAGCGCCTCCAGGCCTGGGGGCGAGCAGTACTTC. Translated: CASASRPGGEQYF.

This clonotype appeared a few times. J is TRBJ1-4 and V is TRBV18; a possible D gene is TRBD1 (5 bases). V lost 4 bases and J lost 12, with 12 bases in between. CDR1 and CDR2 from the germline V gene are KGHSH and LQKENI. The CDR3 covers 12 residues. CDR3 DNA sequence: TGTGCCAGCTCACACCGGGACGGCCAACTGTTTTTT. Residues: CASSHRDGQLFF.

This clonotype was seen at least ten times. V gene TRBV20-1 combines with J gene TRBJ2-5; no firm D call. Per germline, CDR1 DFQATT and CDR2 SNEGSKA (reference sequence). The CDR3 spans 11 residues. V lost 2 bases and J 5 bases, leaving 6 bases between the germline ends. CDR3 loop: CSARLEETQYF. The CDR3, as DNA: TGCAGTGCTAGACTAGAGGAGACCCAGTACTTC.

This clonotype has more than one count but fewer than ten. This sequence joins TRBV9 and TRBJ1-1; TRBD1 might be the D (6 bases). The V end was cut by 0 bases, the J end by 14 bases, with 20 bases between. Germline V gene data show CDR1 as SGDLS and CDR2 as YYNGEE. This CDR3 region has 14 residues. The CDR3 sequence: CASSVEKIGQPGFF. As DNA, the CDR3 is TGTGCCAGCAGCGTAGAAAAAATTGGACAGCCAGGATTCTTT.

The CDR3 sequence is CASSLWGWTNYEQYF. The CDR3 nucleotides read TGTGCCAGCAGCTTGTGGGGTTGGACAAACTACGAGCAGTACTTC. V is TRBV5-5 and J is TRBJ2-7; possible D gene TRBD1, 5 bases. Trimming left V 1 base short and J 3 bases short, with 14 bases between. The CDR3 has 15 amino acids. Germline V CDR1 and CDR2: SGHKS, YYEKEE (reference sequence).

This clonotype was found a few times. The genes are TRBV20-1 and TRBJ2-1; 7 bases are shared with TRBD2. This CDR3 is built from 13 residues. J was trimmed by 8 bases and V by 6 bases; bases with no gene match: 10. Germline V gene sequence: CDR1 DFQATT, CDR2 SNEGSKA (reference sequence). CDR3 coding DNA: TGCAGTGCCCAAGCAGGACTAGGGTATGAGCAGTTCTTC. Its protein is CSAQAGLGYEQFF.

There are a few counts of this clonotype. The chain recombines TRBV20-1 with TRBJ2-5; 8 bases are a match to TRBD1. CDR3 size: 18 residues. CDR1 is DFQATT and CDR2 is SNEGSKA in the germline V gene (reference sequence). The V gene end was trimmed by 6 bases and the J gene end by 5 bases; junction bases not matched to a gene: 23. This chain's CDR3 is CSAPSSGDRINKGETQYF. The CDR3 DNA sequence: TGCAGTGCCCCTTCGAGTGGGGACAGGATAAACAAAGGGGAGACCCAGTACTTC.

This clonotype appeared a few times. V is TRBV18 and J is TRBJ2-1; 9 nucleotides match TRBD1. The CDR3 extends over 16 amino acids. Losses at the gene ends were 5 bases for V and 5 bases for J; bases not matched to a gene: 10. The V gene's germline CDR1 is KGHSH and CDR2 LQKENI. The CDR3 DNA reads TGTGCCAGCTCATCCGGACAGGGGAGGAGGAACAATGAGCAGTTCTTC. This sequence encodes CASSSGQGRRNNEQFF. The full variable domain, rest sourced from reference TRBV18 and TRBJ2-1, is NAGVMQNPRHLVRRRGQEARLRCSPMKGHSHVYWYRQLPEEGLKFMVYLQKENIIDESGMPKERFSAEFPKEGPSILRIQQVVRGDSAAYFCASSSGQGRRNNEQFFGPGTRLTVL.

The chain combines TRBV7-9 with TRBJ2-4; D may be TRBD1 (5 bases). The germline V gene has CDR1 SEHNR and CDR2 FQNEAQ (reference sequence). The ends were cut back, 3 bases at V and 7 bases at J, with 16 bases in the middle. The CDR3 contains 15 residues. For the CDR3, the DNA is TGTGCCAGCAGCTTCTTCCAGGGTGCAGAGAACATTCAGTACTTC. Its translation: CASSFFQGAENIQYF.

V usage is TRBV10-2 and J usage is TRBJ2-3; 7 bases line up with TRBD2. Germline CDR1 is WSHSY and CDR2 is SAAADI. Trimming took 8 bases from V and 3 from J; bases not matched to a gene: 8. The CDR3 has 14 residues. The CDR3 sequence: CASVVGLDTDTQYF. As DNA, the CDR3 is TGCGCCAGCGTAGTTGGACTAGATACAGATACGCAGTATTTT.